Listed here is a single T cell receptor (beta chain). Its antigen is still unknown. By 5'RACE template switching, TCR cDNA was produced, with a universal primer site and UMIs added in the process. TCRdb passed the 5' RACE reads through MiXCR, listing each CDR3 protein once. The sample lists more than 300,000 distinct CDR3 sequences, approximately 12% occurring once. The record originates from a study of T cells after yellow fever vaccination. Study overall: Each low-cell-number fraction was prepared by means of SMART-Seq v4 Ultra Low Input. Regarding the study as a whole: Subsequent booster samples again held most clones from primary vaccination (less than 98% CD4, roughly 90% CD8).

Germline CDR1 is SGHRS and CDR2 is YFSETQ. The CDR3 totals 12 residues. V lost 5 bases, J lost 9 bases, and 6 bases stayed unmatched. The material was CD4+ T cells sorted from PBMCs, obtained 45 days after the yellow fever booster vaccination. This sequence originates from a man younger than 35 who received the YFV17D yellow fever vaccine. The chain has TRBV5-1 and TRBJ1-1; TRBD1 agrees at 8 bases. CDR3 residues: CASSFGQGKAFF. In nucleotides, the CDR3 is TGCGCCAGCAGTTTCGGACAGGGCAAAGCTTTCTTT.